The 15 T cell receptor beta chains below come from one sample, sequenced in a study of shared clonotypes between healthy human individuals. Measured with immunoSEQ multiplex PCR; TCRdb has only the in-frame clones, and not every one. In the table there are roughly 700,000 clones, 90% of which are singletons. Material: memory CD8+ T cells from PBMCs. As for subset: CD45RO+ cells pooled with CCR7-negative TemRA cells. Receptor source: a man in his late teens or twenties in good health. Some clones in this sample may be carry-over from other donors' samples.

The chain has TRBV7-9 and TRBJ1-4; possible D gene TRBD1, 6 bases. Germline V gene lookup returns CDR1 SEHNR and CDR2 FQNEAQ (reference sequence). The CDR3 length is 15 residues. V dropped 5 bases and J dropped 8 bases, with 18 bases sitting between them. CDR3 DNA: TGTGCCAGCAGCGTTTTGGGGGGCGAAGGGGAAAAACTGTTTTTT. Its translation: CASSVLGGEGEKLFF.

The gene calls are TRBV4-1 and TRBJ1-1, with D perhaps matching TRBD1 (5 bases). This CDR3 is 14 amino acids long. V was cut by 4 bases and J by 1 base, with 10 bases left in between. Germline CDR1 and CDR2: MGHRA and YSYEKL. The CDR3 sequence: CASSLGPANTEAFF. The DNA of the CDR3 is TGCGCCAGCAGCCTGGGACCGGCGAACACTGAAGCTTTCTTT.

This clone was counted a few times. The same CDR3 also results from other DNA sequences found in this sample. CDR3 protein: CASRGGYYGYTF. CDR3 DNA: TGTGCCAGCAGGGGGGGTTACTATGGCTACACCTTC. The chain uses TRBV27 and TRBJ1-2, with D perhaps matching TRBD1 (5 bases). The CDR3 runs 12 residues. CDR1 MNHEY and CDR2 SMNVEV come from the germline V gene (reference sequence). The V end lost 6 bases, the J end lost 3 bases, and 8 bases lay between the germline ends.

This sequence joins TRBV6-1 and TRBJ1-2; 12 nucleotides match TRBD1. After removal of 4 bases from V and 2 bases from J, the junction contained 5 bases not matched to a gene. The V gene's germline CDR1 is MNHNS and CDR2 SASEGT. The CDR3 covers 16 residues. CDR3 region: CASSVWDRGLNYGYTF. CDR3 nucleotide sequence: TGTGCCAGCAGTGTATGGGACAGGGGGCTCAACTATGGCTACACCTTC.

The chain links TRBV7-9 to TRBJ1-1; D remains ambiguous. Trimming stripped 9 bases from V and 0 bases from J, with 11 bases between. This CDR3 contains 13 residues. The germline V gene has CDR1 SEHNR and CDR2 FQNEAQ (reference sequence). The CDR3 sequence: CASTAWLNTEAFF. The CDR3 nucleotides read TGTGCCAGTACCGCCTGGCTGAACACTGAAGCTTTCTTT.

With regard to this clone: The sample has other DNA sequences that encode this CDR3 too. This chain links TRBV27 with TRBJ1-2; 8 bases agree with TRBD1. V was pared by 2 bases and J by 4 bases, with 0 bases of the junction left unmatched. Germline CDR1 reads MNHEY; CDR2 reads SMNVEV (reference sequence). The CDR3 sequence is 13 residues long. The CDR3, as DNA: TGTGCCAGCAGTTTAACAGGGGGCTATGGCTACACCTTC. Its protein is CASSLTGGYGYTF.

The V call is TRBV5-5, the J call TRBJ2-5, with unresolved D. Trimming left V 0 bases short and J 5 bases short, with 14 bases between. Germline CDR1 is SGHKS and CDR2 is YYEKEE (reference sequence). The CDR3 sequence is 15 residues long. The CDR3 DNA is TGTGCCAGCAGCTTGGGGGCAGGAGCAAGGGAGACCCAGTACTTC. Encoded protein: CASSLGAGARETQYF.

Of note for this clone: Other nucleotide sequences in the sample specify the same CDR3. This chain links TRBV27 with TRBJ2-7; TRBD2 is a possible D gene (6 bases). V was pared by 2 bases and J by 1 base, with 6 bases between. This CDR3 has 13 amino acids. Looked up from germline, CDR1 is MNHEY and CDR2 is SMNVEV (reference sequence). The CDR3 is CASSLGGSYEQYF. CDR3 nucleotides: TGTGCCAGCAGTTTAGGAGGGTCCTACGAGCAGTACTTC.

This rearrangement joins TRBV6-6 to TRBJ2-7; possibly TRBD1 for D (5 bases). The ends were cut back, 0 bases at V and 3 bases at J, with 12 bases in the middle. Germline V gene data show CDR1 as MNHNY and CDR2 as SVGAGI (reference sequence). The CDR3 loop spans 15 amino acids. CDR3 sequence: CASSYSMQGYYEQYF. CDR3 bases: TGTGCCAGCAGTTACTCGATGCAGGGTTACTACGAGCAGTACTTC.

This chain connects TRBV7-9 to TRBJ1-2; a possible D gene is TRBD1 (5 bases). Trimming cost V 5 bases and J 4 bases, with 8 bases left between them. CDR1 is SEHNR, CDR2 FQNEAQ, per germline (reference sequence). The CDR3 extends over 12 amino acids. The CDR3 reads CASSGASYGYTF. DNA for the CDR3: TGTGCCAGCAGCGGGGCCTCCTATGGCTACACCTTC.

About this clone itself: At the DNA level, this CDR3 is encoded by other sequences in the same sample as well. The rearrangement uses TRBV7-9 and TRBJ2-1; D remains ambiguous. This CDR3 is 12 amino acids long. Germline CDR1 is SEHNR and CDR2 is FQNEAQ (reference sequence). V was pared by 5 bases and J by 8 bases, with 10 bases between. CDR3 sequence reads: CASSLGLDEQFF. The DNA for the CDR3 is TGTGCCAGCAGCCTGGGTCTGGATGAGCAGTTCTTC.

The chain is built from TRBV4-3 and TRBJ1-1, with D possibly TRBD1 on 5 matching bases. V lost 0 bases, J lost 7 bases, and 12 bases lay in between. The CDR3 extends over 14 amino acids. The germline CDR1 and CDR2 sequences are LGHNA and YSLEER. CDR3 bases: TGCGCCAGCAGCCAAGAAACGGGGCAGCTTGAAGCTTTCTTT. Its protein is CASSQETGQLEAFF.

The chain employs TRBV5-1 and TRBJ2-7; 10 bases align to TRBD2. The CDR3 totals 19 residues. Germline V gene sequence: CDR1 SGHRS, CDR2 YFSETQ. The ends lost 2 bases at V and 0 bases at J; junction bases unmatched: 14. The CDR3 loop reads CASSLEALAGARSSYEQYF. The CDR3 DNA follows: TGCGCCAGCAGCTTAGAAGCGCTAGCGGGAGCTCGGAGCTCCTACGAGCAGTACTTC.

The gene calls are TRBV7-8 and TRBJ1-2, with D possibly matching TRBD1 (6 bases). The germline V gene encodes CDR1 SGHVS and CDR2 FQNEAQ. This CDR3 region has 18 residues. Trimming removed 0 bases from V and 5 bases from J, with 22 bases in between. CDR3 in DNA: TGTGCCAGCAGCTTAGCTGCGGGACAAGTATATTCCCCTTATGGCTACACCTTC. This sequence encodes CASSLAAGQVYSPYGYTF.

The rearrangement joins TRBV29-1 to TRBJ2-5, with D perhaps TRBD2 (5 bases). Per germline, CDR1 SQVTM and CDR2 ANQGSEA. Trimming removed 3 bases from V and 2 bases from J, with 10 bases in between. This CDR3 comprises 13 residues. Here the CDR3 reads CSVDWTDQETQYF. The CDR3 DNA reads TGCAGCGTTGACTGGACTGATCAAGAGACCCAGTACTTC.